One and the same sample provided the 10 T cell receptor beta chains below, sequenced in a study of CD8 T cells in ankylosing spondylitis. TCRdb used MiXCR to reprocess the 5' RACE reads, holding one entry per CDR3 protein. The data contain some 140,000 distinct CDR3 sequences, about 6.7% of them singletons. Sequencing used blood, either unsorted or a sorted T cell fraction (not recorded which). These receptors were collected from a female donor with ankylosing spondylitis or in good health (not recorded which).

This clonotype was observed many times. This rearrangement joins TRBV7-2 to TRBJ1-2; perhaps TRBD1 as D (6 bases). Germline CDR1 SGHTA, CDR2 FQGNSA. This CDR3 has 16 residues. Deletions cut 2 bases from V and 1 base from J, with 14 bases between. The CDR3 sequence: CASSLRGGQINYGYTF. As DNA, the CDR3 is TGTGCCAGCAGCTTAAGGGGCGGACAGATTAACTATGGCTACACCTTC.

This clonotype appeared many times. This rearrangement joins TRBV7-8 to TRBJ1-1, with D tentatively TRBD1 (6 bases). The CDR3 spans 14 residues. Trimming took off 1 base at V and 4 bases at J, with 10 bases between the two ends. Per the germline V gene, CDR1 is SGHVS and CDR2 is FQNEAQ. CDR3: CASSLGTGRTEAFF. CDR3 in DNA: TGTGCCAGCAGCTTAGGCACAGGGCGCACTGAAGCTTTCTTT.

In its sample, this clonotype was seen a few times. V usage is TRBV6-5 and J usage is TRBJ2-7; D possibly corresponds to TRBD1 (5 bases). The V gene lost 0 bases and the J gene lost 3 bases, with 12 bases spanning the gap. CDR1 is MNHEY and CDR2 is SVGAGI in the germline V gene. The CDR3 is 15 amino acids. DNA of the CDR3: TGTGCCAGCAGTTACTCCCAGGGTCTCCTCTACGAGCAGTACTTC. Its translation: CASSYSQGLLYEQYF.

The V call is TRBV7-2, the J call TRBJ2-7; D remains unclear. The germline CDR1 and CDR2 sequences are SGHTA and FQGNSA. Trimming took 1 base from V and 1 from J, leaving 11 bases between them. The length of the CDR3 is 15 residues. This CDR3 reads CASSLDWTDSYEQYF. CDR3 DNA: TGTGCCAGCAGCTTAGATTGGACGGATTCCTACGAGCAGTACTTC.

This clonotype was seen many times. The V gene is TRBV3-1, the J gene TRBJ2-1, with TRBD2 matching 10 bases. CDR1 and CDR2 (germline): LGHDT, YNNKEL (reference sequence). CDR3 size: 16 residues. The junction had 6 bases not matched to a gene; V was cut back by 3 bases and J by 4 bases. This CDR3 is CASSQARGLAYNEQFF. For the CDR3, the DNA is TGTGCCAGCAGCCAGGCTAGGGGACTAGCGTACAATGAGCAGTTCTTC.

This clonotype has a handful of counts. The chain links TRBV3-1 to TRBJ1-1; unclear D gene. V lost 6 bases, J lost 7 bases, and 12 bases lay in between. This CDR3 spans 12 amino acids. The germline gives CDR1 LGHDT, CDR2 YNNKEL (reference sequence). In nucleotides, the CDR3 is TGTGCCAGCAGTGAGGACGGAAGTGAAGCTTTCTTT. It is translated as CASSEDGSEAFF.

In this sample, this clonotype turned up many times. The chain joins TRBV6-1 to TRBJ1-1; the match to TRBD1 covers 9 bases. V shed 5 bases, J shed 5 bases, and the junction held 9 bases outside the gene matches. Per germline, CDR1 MNHNS and CDR2 SASEGT. The CDR3 spans 15 residues. The CDR3 loop reads CASSSRDREGTEAFF. The DNA for the CDR3 is TGTGCCAGCAGTAGCCGGGACAGGGAGGGGACTGAAGCTTTCTTT.

This clonotype has at least ten counts. The chain uses TRBV7-9 and TRBJ1-1, with 9 bases matching TRBD1. The CDR3 consists of 15 residues. Germline V gene sequence: CDR1 SEHNR, CDR2 FQNEAQ (reference sequence). V was pared by 5 bases and J by 5 bases, with 9 bases of the junction left unmatched. The CDR3 bases are TGTGCCAGCAGCCGCATACAGGGGGCTGGAACTGAAGCTTTCTTT. This sequence encodes CASSRIQGAGTEAFF.

In this sample, this clonotype turned up many times. The V gene is TRBV5-1, the J gene TRBJ1-5, with D tentatively TRBD1 (6 bases). The CDR3 has 17 residues. V was trimmed by 4 bases and J by 0 bases, leaving 17 bases between them. In germline, CDR1 is SGHRS, CDR2 YFSETQ. The CDR3, as DNA: TGCGCCAGCAGCGGCCCGGACGGGGGGCATAGCAATCAGCCCCAGCATTTT. Its translation is CASSGPDGGHSNQPQHF.

In its sample, this clonotype was seen many times. This chain joins TRBV7-9 and TRBJ2-1, with 12 bases identical to TRBD1. The ends lost 3 bases at V and 6 bases at J; junction bases unmatched: 3. CDR1 SEHNR and CDR2 FQNEAQ come from the germline V gene (reference sequence). This CDR3 spans 15 amino acids. CDR3 loop: CASSLGQGAVNEQFF. The CDR3 nucleotides are TGTGCCAGCAGCTTGGGACAGGGGGCCGTCAATGAGCAGTTCTTC.